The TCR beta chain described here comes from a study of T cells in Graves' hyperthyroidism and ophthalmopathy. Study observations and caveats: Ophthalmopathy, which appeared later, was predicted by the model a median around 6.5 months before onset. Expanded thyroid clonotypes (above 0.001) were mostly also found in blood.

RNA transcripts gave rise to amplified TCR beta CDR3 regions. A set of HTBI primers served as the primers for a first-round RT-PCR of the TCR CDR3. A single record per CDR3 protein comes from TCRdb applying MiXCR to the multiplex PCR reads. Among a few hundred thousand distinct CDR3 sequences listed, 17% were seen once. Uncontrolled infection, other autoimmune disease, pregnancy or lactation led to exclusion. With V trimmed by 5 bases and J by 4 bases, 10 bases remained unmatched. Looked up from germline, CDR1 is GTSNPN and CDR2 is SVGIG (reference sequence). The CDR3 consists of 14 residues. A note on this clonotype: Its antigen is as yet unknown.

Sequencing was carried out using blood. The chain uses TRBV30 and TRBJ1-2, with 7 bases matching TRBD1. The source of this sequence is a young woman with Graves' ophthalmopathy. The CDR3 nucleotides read TGTGCCTGGGTACTTCAGGGGGGGGGCTATGGCTACACCTTC. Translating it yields CAWVLQGGGYGYTF.